The 12 T cell receptor beta chains presented below share a single source sample, sequenced in a study of T-cell memory formation after mild COVID-19. MiXCR, applied by TCRdb to the 5' RACE reads, yields one record per CDR3 protein. The repertoire has around 390,000 distinct CDR3 sequences, roughly 15% of them found once; the top ten carry around a fifth. Sequencing input: PBMCs or a T cell subset sorted from them (not recorded which). Every receptor here comes from a man between 18 and 29 years old who had mild COVID-19 (a few samples of this study predate the infection). Cell type and time point are not known.

This clonotype was detected only a few times. The rearrangement links TRBV29-1 to TRBJ1-2, with 7 bases matching TRBD1. After removal of 0 bases from V and 4 bases from J, the junction contained 8 bases not matched to a gene. The CDR3 has 15 residues. Germline V gene sequence: CDR1 SQVTM, CDR2 ANQGSEA. The CDR3 reads CSVEDGNRGIYGYTF. DNA of the CDR3: TGCAGCGTTGAAGACGGCAACAGGGGAATCTATGGCTACACCTTC.

This clonotype came up a few times. The chain recombines TRBV7-9 with TRBJ1-2, with D possibly being TRBD1 (6 bases). The length of the CDR3 is 13 residues. Trimming left V 5 bases short and J 6 bases short, with 13 bases between. Germline values: CDR1 SEHNR, CDR2 FQNEAQ (reference sequence). CDR3: CASSLSNRDGYTF. DNA for the CDR3: TGTGCCAGCAGCCTATCCAACAGGGATGGCTACACCTTC.

The V gene is TRBV12-3 or TRBV12-4, the J gene TRBJ2-3, with TRBD2 identical over 9 bases. The ends lost 5 bases at V and 4 bases at J; junction bases unmatched: 7. There are 15 residues in the CDR3. CDR3: CASSTLAGGADTQYF. CDR3 nucleotides: TGTGCCAGCAGTACCCTCGCGGGGGGGGCAGATACGCAGTATTTT.

For the CDR3, the DNA is TGTGCCAGCAGTGGGGGAGGATCCCTAAACACCGGGGAGCTGTTTTTT. It encodes CASSGGGSLNTGELFF. V is TRBV9 and J is TRBJ2-2; tentatively, D is TRBD2 (6 bases). There are 16 residues in the CDR3. Germline lookup yields CDR1 SGDLS and CDR2 YYNGEE. With 5 bases removed from V and 2 bases from J, the gap between germline ends came to 16 bases. Together with reference TRBV9 and TRBJ2-2, the CDR3 gives the full variable domain: DSGVTQTPKHLITATGQRVTLRCSPRSGDLSVYWYQQSLDQGLQFLIQYYNGEERAKGNILERFSAQQFPDLHSELNLSSLELGDSALYFCASSGGGSLNTGELFFGEGSRLTVL.

V gene TRBV3-1 combines with J gene TRBJ2-1, with D possibly matching TRBD2 (6 bases). This CDR3 has 14 residues. Trimming took off 6 bases at V and 4 bases at J, with 13 bases between the two ends. The germline CDR1 and CDR2 sequences are LGHDT and YNNKEL (reference sequence). Written as DNA, the CDR3 is TGTGCCAGCAGAAAAGGACTACAATACAATGAGCAGTTCTTC. Protein sequence: CASRKGLQYNEQFF.

Many counts were recorded for this clonotype. V gene TRBV9 combines with J gene TRBJ2-3; TRBD2 matches at 12 bases. J was trimmed by 5 bases and V by 0 bases; bases with no gene match: 4. Germline V lookup: CDR1 SGDLS, CDR2 YYNGEE. The length of the CDR3 is 16 residues. CDR3: CASSVARLAGEDTQYF. In DNA, the CDR3 is TGTGCCAGCAGCGTAGCGAGACTAGCGGGAGAAGATACGCAGTATTTT.

The CDR3, as DNA: TGTGCCAGCAGCCTGGGACAGGGGGACACTGAAGCTTTCTTT. This translates into CASSLGQGDTEAFF. The V call is TRBV6-5, the J call TRBJ1-1, with TRBD1 matching over 11 bases. V lost 6 bases to trimming and J lost 3 bases; unmatched junction nucleotides: 3. Germline CDR1 and CDR2: MNHEY and SVGAGI. The CDR3 length is 14 residues.

The chain employs TRBV7-3 and TRBJ2-1; perhaps TRBD2 as D (6 bases). Germline CDR1 is SGHTA and CDR2 is FQGTGA. V was pared by 5 bases and J by 0 bases, with 14 bases between. CDR3 length: 16 residues. The CDR3 coding sequence is TGTGCCAGCAGCGCGAGTAGCGGAGGCTCCTACAATGAGCAGTTCTTC. This gives the protein CASSASSGGSYNEQFF.

Only a few counts were recorded for this clonotype. The rearrangement joins TRBV4-1 to TRBJ2-2; no clear D gene. Trimming pared 1 base from V and 4 bases from J, leaving 13 bases between. Germline values: CDR1 MGHRA, CDR2 YSYEKL. This CDR3 is built from 16 residues. The CDR3 loop is CASSQAPDQSTGELFF. Here the CDR3 DNA reads TGCGCCAGCAGCCAAGCCCCGGACCAGAGCACCGGGGAGCTGTTTTTT.

This chain connects TRBV20-1 to TRBJ1-5; 7 bases agree with TRBD1. The CDR3 loop spans 13 amino acids. Germline V gene sequence: CDR1 DFQATT, CDR2 SNEGSKA (reference sequence). V was pared by 3 bases and J by 6 bases, with 5 bases of the junction left unmatched. The CDR3 DNA follows: TGCAGTGCTAGCGACAGGGTCGCTCAGCCCCAGCATTTT. It codes for CSASDRVAQPQHF.

The rearrangement uses TRBV5-1 and TRBJ1-1, with TRBD1 as a possible D gene (5 bases). V lost 4 bases and J 1 base, leaving 11 bases between the germline ends. This CDR3 is built from 14 residues. Germline loops: CDR1 SGHRS, CDR2 YFSETQ. Here the CDR3 reads CASSRGVSNTEAFF. The CDR3 nucleotides are TGCGCCAGCAGCCGAGGGGTGTCGAACACTGAAGCTTTCTTT. The full variable domain, rest sourced from reference TRBV5-1 and TRBJ1-1, is KAGVTQTPRYLIKTRGQQVTLSCSPISGHRSVSWYQQTPGQGLQFLFEYFSETQRNKGNFPGRFSGRQFSNSRSEMNVSTLELGDSALYLCASSRGVSNTEAFFGQGTRLTVV.

This clonotype was picked up a small number of times. This sequence joins TRBV10-3 and TRBJ2-1, with 8 bases identical to TRBD2. The CDR3 has 15 amino acids. The V gene's germline CDR1 is ENHRY and CDR2 SYGVKD. The trim removed 5 bases at V and 5 bases at J, leaving 8 bases unmatched. CDR3 sequence reads: CAISRSGGINNEQFF. As DNA, the CDR3 is TGTGCCATCAGTCGATCGGGGGGGATTAACAATGAGCAGTTCTTC.